The 5 T cell receptor beta chains listed next were all sequenced from one sample in a study of metastatic and nonmetastatic thyroid tumors. TCRdb re-clonotyped the PCR reads through MiXCR. Here the sample spans roughly 18,000 clones, around 30% being singletons. No patient received treatment before thyroid surgery. The sample was tumor tissue. Source of these receptors: a female donor with papillary thyroid cancer or a benign thyroid nodule (not recorded which). Some clones in this sample may be carry-over from other donors' samples.

This chain's CDR3 is CASSLDSGPIMLEQYF. CDR3 in DNA: TGCGCCAGCAGCTTGGACTCAGGTCCCATAATGTTGGAGCAGTACTTC. The chain recombines TRBV5-1 with TRBJ2-7; D is undetermined. The germline V gene encodes CDR1 SGHRS and CDR2 YFSETQ. The CDR3 runs to 16 residues. V was trimmed by 0 bases and J by 7 bases, leaving 20 bases between them. Using reference TRBV5-1 and TRBJ2-7 for the parts outside the CDR3, the full variable domain is KAGVTQTPRYLIKTRGQQVTLSCSPISGHRSVSWYQQTPGQGLQFLFEYFSETQRNKGNFPGRFSGRQFSNSRSEMNVSTLELGDSALYLCASSLDSGPIMLEQYFGPGTRLTVT.

On this clone: One end of the junction does not line up with germline, which may come from a read error. The V call is TRBV6-5, the J call TRBJ2-7, with a weak D call TRBD2 (7 bases). In germline, CDR1 is MNHEY, CDR2 SVGAGI. The CDR3 runs 15 residues. CDR3 nucleotide sequence: TGTGCCAGCAGTGACTCCGGGGGGCACTCCTACGAGCAGTACTTC. Translation: CASSDSGGHSYEQYF.

This clone was observed at least ten times. The chain employs TRBV20-1 and TRBJ1-3; no definite D call. The CDR3 is 15 amino acids. Trimming shortened V by 0 bases and J by 3 bases, and 12 bases separated the two germline ends. Germline CDR1 is DFQATT and CDR2 is SNEGSKA (reference sequence). The CDR3 here is CSARDGPEDGNTIYF. DNA for the CDR3: TGCAGTGCTAGAGATGGGCCGGAGGATGGAAACACCATATATTTT.

This clone is large. The chain has TRBV28 and TRBJ1-2; D is ambiguous. Trimming left V 5 bases short and J 0 bases short, with 4 bases between. Germline-derived CDR1 and CDR2 are MDHEN and SYDVKM. This CDR3 has 12 amino acids. CDR3 in amino acids: CASSGANYGYTF. Written as DNA, the CDR3 is TGTGCCAGCAGTGGCGCTAACTATGGCTACACCTTC.

This clone came up many times. In DNA form, the CDR3 reads TGTGCCAGCAAACGGGACAGGGTCACTGAAGCTTTCTTT. Translating gives CASKRDRVTEAFF. The rearrangement joins TRBV28 to TRBJ1-1, with TRBD1 matching over 9 bases. The J segment lost 4 bases and the V segment lost 7 bases, leaving 4 bases of the junction unmatched. Germline V gene sequence: CDR1 MDHEN, CDR2 SYDVKM. This CDR3 contains 13 residues.